The 21 T cell receptor beta chains below come from one sample, sequenced in a study of technical replicates of blood from a handful of donors. Libraries were prepared by immunoSEQ multiplex PCR; TCRdb keeps only in-frame clonotypes and omits some of them. The sample lists about 71,000 clones, roughly 92% occurring once. The source material was T cells isolated from PBMCs. Receptors originate from a human donor in good health.

This chain uses TRBV10-3 with TRBJ1-1; TRBD1 matches 7 bases. After removal of 0 bases from V and 8 bases from J, the junction contained 6 bases not matched to a gene. The germline CDR1 and CDR2 sequences are ENHRY and SYGVKD. This CDR3 comprises 14 residues. The CDR3 loop is CAISESGGQTEAFF. The CDR3, as DNA: TGTGCCATCAGTGAGTCTGGGGGACAGACCGAAGCTTTCTTT.

The chain carries TRBV11-3 and TRBJ2-7, with a tentative D call TRBD2 (5 bases). Germline values: CDR1 SGHNT, CDR2 YENEEA. The CDR3 runs to 13 residues. The germline V and J ends were trimmed by 1 base and 6 bases, with 10 bases remaining between them. As DNA, the CDR3 is TGTGCCAGCAGCTTAGGTGCGGGCGGCGAGCAGTACTTC. Translated: CASSLGAGGEQYF.

The rearrangement joins TRBV2 to TRBJ2-7; 12 bases map to TRBD1. The CDR3 runs 15 residues. Germline CDR1 SNHLY, CDR2 FYNNEI. The J segment lost 6 bases and the V segment lost 2 bases, leaving 5 bases of the junction unmatched. In nucleotides, the CDR3 is TGTGCCAGCAGTGAATCCGGGACAGGGGGCGTCGAGCAGTACTTC. This encodes CASSESGTGGVEQYF.

This chain links TRBV30 with TRBJ2-7; TRBD1 matches at 9 bases. The V gene end was trimmed by 4 bases and the J gene end by 5 bases; junction bases not matched to a gene: 6. Germline V CDR1 and CDR2: GTSNPN, SVGIG (reference sequence). CDR3 length: 13 residues. CDR3 in DNA: TGTGCCTGGACCAGGGACAGGGTAAACGAGCAGTACTTC. Translating gives CAWTRDRVNEQYF.

V is TRBV6-1 and J is TRBJ2-7; 9 nucleotides line up with TRBD1. Per the germline V gene, CDR1 is MNHNS and CDR2 is SASEGT. Trimming cost V 2 bases and J 3 bases; bases outside gene matches: 5. The CDR3 runs 15 residues. Here the CDR3 reads CASSESGTGSYEQYF. Here the CDR3 DNA reads TGTGCCAGCAGTGAATCAGGGACAGGGAGCTACGAGCAGTACTTC.

The rearrangement joins TRBV28 to TRBJ2-7; 13 positions match TRBD2. CDR1 and CDR2 from the germline V gene are MDHEN and SYDVKM. The CDR3 runs 16 residues. The J segment lost 3 bases and the V segment lost 3 bases, leaving 5 bases of the junction unmatched. CDR3 DNA: TGTGCCAGCAGTTTGGAGGGACTAGCGGGACTCTACGAGCAGTACTTC. Its protein is CASSLEGLAGLYEQYF.

The chain employs TRBV6-5 and TRBJ2-5; 8 positions match TRBD2. J gave up 5 bases and V 7 bases, and 9 bases lay outside the gene matches. The CDR3 is made up of 14 amino acids. Germline assignment: CDR1 MNHEY and CDR2 SVGAGI. CDR3 loop: CASTESGGRETQYF. The CDR3 nucleotides read TGTGCCAGCACCGAAAGCGGGGGTCGGGAGACCCAGTACTTC.

The genes are TRBV30 and TRBJ2-7; TRBD2 matches 7 bases. The junction had 11 bases not matched to a gene; V was cut back by 4 bases and J by 2 bases. Germline loops: CDR1 GTSNPN, CDR2 SVGIG (reference sequence). CDR3 length equals 15 residues. CDR3 sequence (DNA): TGTGCCTGGAAGGCTGGCGGGAGAGGACCCTACGAGCAGTACTTC. Protein sequence: CAWKAGGRGPYEQYF. The full variable domain, its missing parts supplied by reference TRBV30 and TRBJ2-7, is SQTIHQWPATLVQPVGSPLSLECTVEGTSNPNLYWYRQAAGRGLQLLFYSVGIGQISSEVPQNLSASRPQDRQFILSSKKLLLSDSGFYLCAWKAGGRGPYEQYFGPGTRLTVT.

This clone was observed a few times. The chain has TRBV2 and TRBJ2-3; D gene uncertain. The V end was cut by 4 bases, the J end by 2 bases, with 10 bases between. This CDR3 has 14 residues. Germline V gene data show CDR1 as SNHLY and CDR2 as FYNNEI. The CDR3 is CASSVRPLTDTQYF. The CDR3 DNA reads as TGTGCCAGCAGTGTGAGGCCCCTCACAGATACGCAGTATTTT. The full variable domain, in which reference TRBV2 and TRBJ2-3 provide the parts outside the CDR3, is EPEVTQTPSHQVTQMGQEVILRCVPISNHLYFYWYRQILGQKVEFLVSFYNNEISEKSEIFDDQFSVERPDGSNFTLKIRSTKLEDSAMYFCASSVRPLTDTQYFGPGTRLTVL.

The V gene is TRBV25-1, the J gene TRBJ1-2; D uncertain. V was trimmed by 5 bases and J by 4 bases, leaving 8 bases between them. The CDR3 totals 12 residues. Germline lookup yields CDR1 MGHDK and CDR2 SYGVNS. In DNA, the CDR3 is TGTGCCAGCAGTAGTAACAGCTATGGCTACACCTTC. This gives the protein CASSSNSYGYTF.

The gene calls are TRBV7-2 and TRBJ2-7; perhaps TRBD2 as D (6 bases). Per germline, CDR1 SGHTA and CDR2 FQGNSA. The CDR3 is 14 residues long. V lost 2 bases to trimming and J lost 6 bases, with 14 bases between them. The CDR3: CASSLFPEGSEQYF. The CDR3 DNA is TGTGCCAGCAGCTTATTTCCGGAGGGCAGCGAGCAGTACTTC.

This chain connects TRBV7-9 to TRBJ1-1; 8 bases agree with TRBD1. Trimming cost V 2 bases and J 1 base; bases outside gene matches: 6. The CDR3 has 16 amino acids. Per germline, CDR1 SEHNR and CDR2 FQNEAQ (reference sequence). The CDR3 spells CASSLPLTGENTEAFF. The CDR3 region has the DNA TGTGCCAGCAGCTTACCATTGACAGGGGAGAACACTGAAGCTTTCTTT.

The gene calls are TRBV6-1 and TRBJ1-4, with 7 positions matching TRBD1. Germline V gives CDR1 MNHNS, CDR2 SASEGT. The V segment lost 6 bases and the J segment 5 bases; nucleotides outside the gene matches: 6. The CDR3 is 14 amino acids. Here the CDR3 reads CASSAQGSNEKLFF. CDR3 DNA sequence: TGTGCCAGCAGCGCACAGGGGAGCAATGAAAAACTGTTTTTT.

The chain links TRBV9 to TRBJ2-2; 7 bases are shared with TRBD1. Germline loops: CDR1 SGDLS, CDR2 YYNGEE. V was pared by 3 bases and J by 5 bases, with 7 bases of the junction left unmatched. CDR3 size: 15 residues. The CDR3 loop reads CASSEGGFVTGELFF. The DNA for the CDR3 is TGTGCCAGCAGCGAAGGGGGCTTCGTTACCGGGGAGCTGTTTTTT. Looking up the rest from reference TRBV9 and TRBJ2-2 gives the full variable domain: DSGVTQTPKHLITATGQRVTLRCSPRSGDLSVYWYQQSLDQGLQFLIQYYNGEERAKGNILERFSAQQFPDLHSELNLSSLELGDSALYFCASSEGGFVTGELFFGEGSRLTVL.

The V gene is TRBV7-2, the J gene TRBJ2-2; D perhaps matches TRBD2 (5 bases). CDR1 is SGHTA, CDR2 FQGNSA, per germline. Trimming shortened V by 1 base and J by 6 bases, and 6 bases separated the two germline ends. This CDR3 has 13 residues. The CDR3 region has the DNA TGTGCCAGCAGCTTAGAGGGAGCCGGGGAGCTGTTTTTT. It codes for CASSLEGAGELFF.

The chain recombines TRBV6-5 with TRBJ2-1; weak D call: TRBD2 (6 bases). Germline values: CDR1 MNHEY, CDR2 SVGAGI. Between the trimmed V and J ends, which lost 7 bases and 5 bases, there was a span of 15 bases. CDR3 length: 14 residues. The DNA of the CDR3 is TGTGCCAGCATGCTGGTCGGGGGAAACAATGAGCAGTTCTTC. Encoded protein: CASMLVGGNNEQFF.

The chain recombines TRBV7-9 with TRBJ2-1; 9 bases are a match to TRBD2. Germline V gene data show CDR1 as SEHNR and CDR2 as FQNEAQ (reference sequence). This CDR3 is built from 13 residues. J gave up 6 bases and V 3 bases, and 0 bases lay outside the gene matches. Here the CDR3 reads CASSFSGSNEQFF. The CDR3 region has the DNA TGTGCCAGCAGCTTTAGCGGGAGCAATGAGCAGTTCTTC.

This chain uses TRBV27 with TRBJ2-5, with 7 bases that match TRBD1. V lost 1 base to trimming and J lost 1 base; unmatched junction nucleotides: 3. This CDR3 has 15 amino acids. Germline V gene sequence: CDR1 MNHEY, CDR2 SMNVEV (reference sequence). CDR3 DNA sequence: TGTGCCAGCAGTTTATACCGGGACAGCCAAGAGACCCAGTACTTC. This encodes CASSLYRDSQETQYF.

The J gene is TRBJ1-4, the V gene TRBV10-3, with TRBD1 identical over 10 bases. Germline CDR1 ENHRY, CDR2 SYGVKD. CDR3 length: 15 residues. V lost 4 bases, J lost 10 bases, and 9 bases stayed unmatched. The CDR3 protein is CAISGEGQGGGKLFF. The CDR3 nucleotides are TGTGCCATCAGTGGAGAAGGACAGGGGGGAGGAAAACTGTTTTTT.

The rearrangement uses TRBV9 and TRBJ2-1, with TRBD1 as a possible D gene (6 bases). Deletions cut 1 base from V and 2 bases from J, with 10 bases between. CDR3 length: 15 amino acids. CDR1 is SGDLS, CDR2 YYNGEE, per germline. The CDR3 DNA is TGTGCCAGCAGCGTATCTGGACAGCCCTACAATGAGCAGTTCTTC. This gives the protein CASSVSGQPYNEQFF.

The chain recombines TRBV28 with TRBJ1-1, with unresolved D. V gave up 3 bases and J gave up 6 bases, with 8 bases separating them. This CDR3 has 12 residues. The germline V gene encodes CDR1 MDHEN and CDR2 SYDVKM. The CDR3 region is CASSFSPAEAFF. The CDR3 nucleotides read TGTGCCAGCAGTTTCTCTCCGGCTGAAGCTTTCTTT. The whole variable domain, filled in from reference TRBV28 and TRBJ1-1, reads DVKVTQSSRYLVKRTGEKVFLECVQDMDHENMFWYRQDPGLGLRLIYFSYDVKMKEKGDIPEGYSVSREKKERFSLILESASTNQTSMYLCASSFSPAEAFFGQGTRLTVV.